Listed here are 10 T cell receptor beta chains from one sample, sequenced in a study of human T cells and chemical hapten exposure. Described time point: pre-sensitization, week 0. The treatment: therapeutic diphenylcyclopropenone sensitization with weekly scalp DPC. TCRdb itself ran the RACE reads through MiXCR, one entry per CDR3 protein. The table includes a few hundred thousand distinct CDR3 sequences, over 5% detected once. The specimen was whole blood, collected in connection with sensitization to the hapten diphenylcyclopropenone (DPC). These receptors all come from a woman aged 18-29 years with alopecia areata. Some clones in this sample may be carry-over from other donors' samples.

This clonotype came up many times. The rearrangement joins TRBV27 to TRBJ2-3, with D unclear. The CDR3 covers 15 residues. Germline V gene data show CDR1 as MNHEY and CDR2 as SMNVEV (reference sequence). V was trimmed by 3 bases and J by 5 bases, leaving 15 bases between them. The DNA of the CDR3 is TGTGCCAGCAGTTTTTCCGCCCATGCTGGAGATACGCAGTATTTT. Amino acids: CASSFSAHAGDTQYF.

This clonotype was recorded many times. This rearrangement joins TRBV20-1 to TRBJ2-3; 8 bases are a match to TRBD2. Germline-derived CDR1 and CDR2 are DFQATT and SNEGSKA (reference sequence). The trim removed 5 bases at V and 0 bases at J, leaving 10 bases unmatched. The CDR3 is made up of 16 amino acids. The CDR3 coding sequence is TGCAGTGCTGACCCTGCGGGGGGCTCTAGCACAGATACGCAGTATTTT. Amino acid sequence: CSADPAGGSSTDTQYF.

In its sample, this clonotype was seen many times. This chain connects TRBV25-1 to TRBJ1-5, with D possibly TRBD1 on 6 matching bases. Germline CDR1 is MGHDK and CDR2 is SYGVNS. Deletions cut 3 bases from V and 11 bases from J, with 8 bases between. This CDR3 contains 11 residues. The CDR3 bases are TGTGCCAGCAGTGATGACAGGTCCCAGCATTTT. This translates into CASSDDRSQHF. Looking up the rest from reference TRBV25-1 and TRBJ1-5 gives the full variable domain: EADIYQTPRYLVIGTGKKITLECSQTMGHDKMYWYQQDPGMELHLIHYSYGVNSTEKGDLSSESTVSRIRTEHFPLTLESARPSHTSQYLCASSDDRSQHFGDGTRLSIL.

The rearrangement links TRBV7-9 to TRBJ2-5; weak D call: TRBD2 (5 bases). The CDR3 runs to 12 residues. V was pared by 4 bases and J by 5 bases, with 8 bases between. Germline loops: CDR1 SEHNR, CDR2 FQNEAQ (reference sequence). The CDR3 reads CASSSGIETQYF. CDR3 DNA sequence: TGTGCCAGCAGCTCGGGGATCGAGACCCAGTACTTC.

This clonotype occurred a few times. The chain combines TRBV6-6 with TRBJ1-2; 9 bases are shared with TRBD1. The CDR3 is 15 amino acids. Germline values: CDR1 MNHNY, CDR2 SVGAGI (reference sequence). With 0 bases clipped from V and 6 bases from J, the junction kept 5 bases outside the gene matches. CDR3 DNA: TGTGCCAGCAGTTACTCTGGACAGGGGAGAGATGGCTACACCTTC. Translated: CASSYSGQGRDGYTF.

The V and J genes are TRBV13 and TRBJ1-1; no clear D gene. Germline values: CDR1 PRHDT, CDR2 FYEKMQ (reference sequence). V lost 5 bases and J lost 4, with 17 bases in between. CDR3 length: 15 residues. The CDR3 sequence: CASSANQELFTEAFF. In DNA, the CDR3 is TGTGCCAGCAGCGCCAACCAGGAATTATTCACTGAAGCTTTCTTT.

This clonotype was picked up many times. V gene TRBV15 combines with J gene TRBJ1-1, with D perhaps TRBD1 (5 bases). From germline, CDR1 is LNHNV and CDR2 YYDKDF (reference sequence). The CDR3 loop spans 14 amino acids. Trimming removed 2 bases at V and 3 bases at J, with 10 bases between. This CDR3 reads CATSRYGGDTEAFF. As DNA, the CDR3 is TGTGCCACCAGCAGATATGGGGGGGACACTGAAGCTTTCTTT.

This clonotype was counted ten times or more. The chain links TRBV11-2 to TRBJ2-7; 9 bases match TRBD2. Germline trimming cut 5 bases from V and 7 bases from J; bases unmatched to any gene: 15. The CDR3 runs 16 residues. Germline-derived CDR1 and CDR2 are SGHAT and FQNNGV. CDR3 DNA: TGTGCCAGCAGCCCCCGGTGGCGGGGGGGAGGAGGGGAGCAGTACTTC. Translated, it gives CASSPRWRGGGGEQYF.

This clonotype was recorded at least ten times. This rearrangement joins TRBV4-3 to TRBJ2-7, with TRBD2 matching 10 bases. CDR1 and CDR2 (germline): LGHNA, YSLEER. This CDR3 spans 16 amino acids. V trimming: 0 bases; J trimming: 1 base; junction bases outside the gene matches: 3. For the CDR3, the DNA is TGCGCCAGCAGCCAAGATTGGACTAGCGGTTCCTACGAGCAGTACTTC. It specifies CASSQDWTSGSYEQYF.

This clonotype has just a few counts. J is TRBJ1-1 and V is TRBV6-6, with 8 bases fitting TRBD1. CDR1 MNHNY and CDR2 SVGAGI come from the germline V gene (reference sequence). V lost 7 bases to trimming and J lost 0 bases; unmatched junction nucleotides: 4. The CDR3 loop spans 14 amino acids. CDR3 nucleotides: TGTGCCAGCATTACAGGGGGGATGAACACTGAAGCTTTCTTT. Protein: CASITGGMNTEAFF.